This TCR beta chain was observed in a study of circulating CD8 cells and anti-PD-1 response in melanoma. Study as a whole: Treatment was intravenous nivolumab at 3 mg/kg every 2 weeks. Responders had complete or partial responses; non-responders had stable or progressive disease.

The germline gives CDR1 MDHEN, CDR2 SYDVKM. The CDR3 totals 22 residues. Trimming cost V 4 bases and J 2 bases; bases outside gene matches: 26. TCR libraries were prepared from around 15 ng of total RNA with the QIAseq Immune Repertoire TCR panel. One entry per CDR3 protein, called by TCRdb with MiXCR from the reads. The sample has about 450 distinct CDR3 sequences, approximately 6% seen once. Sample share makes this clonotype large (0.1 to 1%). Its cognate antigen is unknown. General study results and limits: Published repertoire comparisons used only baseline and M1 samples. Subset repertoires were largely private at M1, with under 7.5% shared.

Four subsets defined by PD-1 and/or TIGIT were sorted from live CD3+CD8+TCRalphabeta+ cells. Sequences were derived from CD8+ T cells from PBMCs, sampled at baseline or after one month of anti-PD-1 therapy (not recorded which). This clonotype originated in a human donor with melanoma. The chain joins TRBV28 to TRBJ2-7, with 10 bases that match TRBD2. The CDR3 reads CASSSPDREDWSGRALTYEQYF. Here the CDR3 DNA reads TGTGCCAGCAGTTCCCCGGACAGGGAGGACTGGAGCGGGAGGGCCTTGACCTACGAGCAGTACTTC.